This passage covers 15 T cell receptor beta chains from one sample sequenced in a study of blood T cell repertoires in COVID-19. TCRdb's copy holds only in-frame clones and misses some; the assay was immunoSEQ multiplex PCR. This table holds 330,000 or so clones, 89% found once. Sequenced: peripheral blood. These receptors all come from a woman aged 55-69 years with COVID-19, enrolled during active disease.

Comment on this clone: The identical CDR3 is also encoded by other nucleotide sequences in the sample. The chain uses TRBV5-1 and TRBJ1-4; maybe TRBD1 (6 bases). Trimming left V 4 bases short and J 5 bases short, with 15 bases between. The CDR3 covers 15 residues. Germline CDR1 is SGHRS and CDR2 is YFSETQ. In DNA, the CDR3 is TGCGCCAGCAGCCCATTGGACAGAACAAATGAAAAACTGTTTTTT. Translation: CASSPLDRTNEKLFF.

In DNA form, the CDR3 reads TGCGCCAGCAGCTTGATCCCGGACAGGGCGAGCGAGCAGTACTTC. Residues: CASSLIPDRASEQYF. The chain recombines TRBV5-1 with TRBJ2-7, with 8 bases matching TRBD1. The V and J ends lost 1 base and 6 bases, in that order; junction bases with no gene match: 9. This CDR3 contains 15 residues. Germline assignment: CDR1 SGHRS and CDR2 YFSETQ.

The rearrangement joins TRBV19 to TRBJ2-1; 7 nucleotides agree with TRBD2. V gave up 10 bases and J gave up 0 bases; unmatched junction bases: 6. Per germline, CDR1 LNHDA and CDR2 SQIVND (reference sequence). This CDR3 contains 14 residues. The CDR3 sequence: CATKGEGSYNEQFF. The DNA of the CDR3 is TGTGCCACCAAAGGGGAGGGCTCCTACAATGAGCAGTTCTTC. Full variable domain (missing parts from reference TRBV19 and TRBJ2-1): DGGITQSPKYLFRKEGQNVTLSCEQNLNHDAMYWYRQDPGQGLRLIYYSQIVNDFQKGDIAEGYSVSREKKESFPLTVTSAQKNPTAFYLCATKGEGSYNEQFFGPGTRLTVL.

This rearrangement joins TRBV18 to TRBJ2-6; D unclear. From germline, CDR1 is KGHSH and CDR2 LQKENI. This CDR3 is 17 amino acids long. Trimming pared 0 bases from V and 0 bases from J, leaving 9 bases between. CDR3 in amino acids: CASSPPSGGSGANVLTF. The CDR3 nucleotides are TGTGCCAGCTCACCACCGTCGGGTGGCTCTGGGGCCAACGTCCTGACTTTC.

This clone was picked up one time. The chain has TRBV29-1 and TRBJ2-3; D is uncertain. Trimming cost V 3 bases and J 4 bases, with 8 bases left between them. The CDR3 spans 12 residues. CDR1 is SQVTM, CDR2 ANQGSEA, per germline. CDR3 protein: CSVEIEADTQYF. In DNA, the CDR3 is TGCAGCGTTGAGATCGAGGCAGATACGCAGTATTTT.

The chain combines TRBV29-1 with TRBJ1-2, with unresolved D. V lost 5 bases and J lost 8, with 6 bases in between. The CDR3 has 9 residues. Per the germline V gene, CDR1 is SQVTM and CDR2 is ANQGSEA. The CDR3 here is CSVREGYTF. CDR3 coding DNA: TGCAGCGTTAGAGAGGGCTACACCTTC.

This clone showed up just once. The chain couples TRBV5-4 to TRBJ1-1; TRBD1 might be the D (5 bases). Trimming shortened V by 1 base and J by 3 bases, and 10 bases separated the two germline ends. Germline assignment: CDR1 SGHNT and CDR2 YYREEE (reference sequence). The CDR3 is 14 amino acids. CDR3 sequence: CASSLQGSYTEAFF. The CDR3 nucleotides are TGTGCCAGCAGCTTGCAGGGATCGTACACTGAAGCTTTCTTT. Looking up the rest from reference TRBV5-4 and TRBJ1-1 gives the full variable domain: ETGVTQSPTHLIKTRGQQVTLRCSSQSGHNTVSWYQQALGQGPQFIFQYYREEENGRGNFPPRFSGLQFPNYSSELNVNALELDDSALYLCASSLQGSYTEAFFGQGTRLTVV.

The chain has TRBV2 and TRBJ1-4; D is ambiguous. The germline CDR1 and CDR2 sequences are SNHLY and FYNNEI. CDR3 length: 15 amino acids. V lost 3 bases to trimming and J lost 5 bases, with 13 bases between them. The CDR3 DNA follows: TGTGCCAGCAGTGAGGGAGGTTTTAGAAATGAAAAACTGTTTTTT. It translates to CASSEGGFRNEKLFF.

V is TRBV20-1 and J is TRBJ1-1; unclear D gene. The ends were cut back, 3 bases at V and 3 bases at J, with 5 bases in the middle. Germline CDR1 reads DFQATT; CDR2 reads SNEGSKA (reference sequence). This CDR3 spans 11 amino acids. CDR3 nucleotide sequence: TGCAGTGCTAGTCCGGACACTGAAGCTTTCTTT. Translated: CSASPDTEAFF.

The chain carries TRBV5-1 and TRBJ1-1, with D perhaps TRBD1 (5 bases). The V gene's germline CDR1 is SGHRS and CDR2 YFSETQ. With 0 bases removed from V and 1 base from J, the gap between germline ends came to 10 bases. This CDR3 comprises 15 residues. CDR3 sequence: CASSLGARANTEAFF. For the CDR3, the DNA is TGCGCCAGCAGCTTGGGGGCCAGGGCGAACACTGAAGCTTTCTTT.

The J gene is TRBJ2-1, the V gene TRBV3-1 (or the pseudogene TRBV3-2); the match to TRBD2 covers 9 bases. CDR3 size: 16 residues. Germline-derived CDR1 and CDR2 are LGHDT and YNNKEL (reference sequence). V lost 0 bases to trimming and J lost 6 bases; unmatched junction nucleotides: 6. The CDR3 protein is CASSQEPGLAINEQFF. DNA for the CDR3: TGTGCCAGCAGCCAAGAGCCGGGACTAGCAATCAATGAGCAGTTCTTC.

The CDR3 DNA sequence: TGTGCCAGCAGCGGTGGGCGGGGCGCCAGTTTCACCGGGGAGCTGTTTTTT. Encoded protein: CASSGGRGASFTGELFF. The rearrangement joins TRBV9 to TRBJ2-2, with D perhaps matching TRBD2 (6 bases). Germline V gene data show CDR1 as SGDLS and CDR2 as YYNGEE. The CDR3 is made up of 17 amino acids. V lost 3 bases to trimming and J lost 4 bases, with 19 bases between them.

In nucleotides, the CDR3 is TGTGCCAGCACCCCAGGGGTGACCTATGGCTACACCTTC. Residues: CASTPGVTYGYTF. J is TRBJ1-2 and V is TRBV2; D may be TRBD1 (6 bases). The CDR3 runs 13 residues. CDR1 and CDR2 (germline): SNHLY, FYNNEI. Trimming took off 7 bases at V and 4 bases at J, with 13 bases between the two ends.

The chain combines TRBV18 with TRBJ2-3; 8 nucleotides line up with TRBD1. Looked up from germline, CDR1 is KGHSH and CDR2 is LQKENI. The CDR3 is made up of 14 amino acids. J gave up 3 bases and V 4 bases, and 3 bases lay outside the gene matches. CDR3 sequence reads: CASSLGQGTDTQYF. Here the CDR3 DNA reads TGTGCCAGCTCACTAGGACAGGGAACAGATACGCAGTATTTT.

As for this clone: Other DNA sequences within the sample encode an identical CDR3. The CDR3, as DNA: TGTGCCAGCTCACCACCAGGCGGCAAGAACACTGAAGCTTTCTTT. As protein: CASSPPGGKNTEAFF. This chain connects TRBV18 to TRBJ1-1; D unresolved. Looked up from germline, CDR1 is KGHSH and CDR2 is LQKENI. The germline V and J ends were trimmed by 0 bases and 1 base, with 9 bases remaining between them. This CDR3 is built from 15 residues.